The 11 T cell receptor beta chains reported below all come from one sample, sequenced in a study of regulatory T cells in long-lasting Graves disease (dated by TCRdb to the early 2020s). Library method: multiplex PCR. The instrument given in TCRdb is Illumina HiSeq 4000. To build TCR beta libraries, CDR3 regions were amplified by Arm-PCR using iRepertoire HTBI primers. The public reads were quality trimmed at Q25 with fastp and then assembled into clones with MiXCR by TCRdb, keeping productive beta chains. For every CDR3 protein sequence, its rows merge into one entry that carries the most common genes and DNA. This sample is represented by roughly 610,000 distinct CDR3 sequences; roughly 16% of them were singletons. The ten top clones hold 18% of the sample. The sample's time point label is to be understood as: newly diagnosed GD, antithyroid drugs for less than 3 months. For both TCR sequencing and RNA sequencing, RNA was extracted from PBMCs in TRIzol.

These data also formed part of another study, on T cells in Graves' hyperthyroidism and ophthalmopathy.

The sequencing used peripheral blood mononuclear cells (PBMCs), collected at new diagnosis, from a patient treated with antithyroid drugs. The receptors stem from a woman in her 30s with Graves disease. Donor details come from another sample of the same person, matched by shared clones.

The table lists this clonotype with many counts. The rearrangement joins TRBV12-3 or TRBV12-4 to TRBJ2-7; D gene unclear. This CDR3 spans 12 amino acids. V was pared by 5 bases and J by 7 bases, with 12 bases between. CDR3 sequence reads: CASSPRKREQYF. The CDR3 DNA follows: TGTGCCAGCAGTCCCAGGAAGAGAGAGCAGTACTTC.

A remark on this clonotype: Given a far larger clone just one base away, this is likely a sequencing read error. CDR3 sequence (DNA): TGTGCCAGCAGCTTGGGGGGAGAGACCCGGTACTTC. This codes for CASSLGGETRYF. The V and J genes are TRBV7-3 and TRBJ2-5; D possibly corresponds to TRBD2 (6 bases). The CDR3 loop spans 12 amino acids. CDR1 is SGHTA and CDR2 is FQGTGA in the germline V gene. The complete variable domain, with remaining parts taken from reference TRBV7-3 and TRBJ2-5, reads GAGVSQTPSNKVTEKGKYVELRCDPISGHTALYWYRQSLGQGPEFLIYFQGTGAADDSGLPNDRFFAVRPEGSVSTLKIQRTERGDSAVYLCASSLGGETRYFGPGTRLLVL.

On this clonotype itself: A read error is possible here, since a much larger clone lies one base away. It is likely a read error, because the conserved phenylalanine at the end of the CDR3 is missing. This chain connects TRBV11-2 to TRBJ2-1, with D unresolved. The CDR3 loop spans 12 amino acids. Germline V gene data show CDR1 as SGHAT and CDR2 as FQNNGV. V was clipped by 2 bases and J by 10 bases, with 9 bases between them. CDR3 DNA: TGTGCCAGCAGCTTAACTGTCTGGGAGCAGTTCCTC. This sequence encodes CASSLTVWEQFL.

Turning to this clonotype: This may stem from a read error, because a much larger clone lies one nucleotide away. The V and J genes are TRBV18 and TRBJ2-1; possible D gene TRBD2, 5 bases. Per the germline V gene, CDR1 is KGHSH and CDR2 is LQKENI. V was trimmed by 2 bases and J by 5 bases, leaving 13 bases between them. The CDR3 length is 15 residues. The chain's CDR3 is CASSPAGPGNNEQFF. CDR3 DNA sequence: TGTGCCAGCTCACCAGCTGGTCCCGGGAACAATGAGCAGTTCTTC.

The chain is built from TRBV28 and TRBJ2-2, with a possible D match to TRBD2 (6 bases). The CDR3 consists of 11 residues. Per germline, CDR1 MDHEN and CDR2 SYDVKM. V lost 10 bases to trimming and J lost 6 bases, with 9 bases between them. In DNA, the CDR3 is TGTGCCATCGGGGGTGCCGGGGAGCTGTTTTTT. It translates to CAIGGAGELFF.

This clonotype was detected ten times or more. V and J are TRBV3-1 and TRBJ1-1; no reliable D call. V was clipped by 4 bases and J by 2 bases, with 8 bases between them. This CDR3 spans 13 amino acids. Germline CDR1 is LGHDT and CDR2 is YNNKEL (reference sequence). The CDR3 reads CASSLQINTEAFF. In DNA, the CDR3 is TGTGCCAGCAGCCTACAGATAAACACTGAAGCTTTCTTT.

This clonotype was picked up many times. In nucleotides, the CDR3 is TGTGCCAGCACCCTAAGTGTGTCCGGAAACACCATATATTTT. Translating it yields CASTLSVSGNTIYF. The chain recombines TRBV7-2 with TRBJ1-3; D gene unclear. The germline gives CDR1 SGHTA, CDR2 FQGNSA. This CDR3 has 14 amino acids. The V end was cut by 7 bases, the J end by 4 bases, with 14 bases between. The full variable domain, its missing parts supplied by reference TRBV7-2 and TRBJ1-3, is GAGVSQSPSNKVTEKGKDVELRCDPISGHTALYWYRQSLGQGLEFLIYFQGNSAPDKSGLPSDRFSAERTGGSVSTLTIQRTQQEDSAVYLCASTLSVSGNTIYFGEGSWLTVV.

This clonotype showed up just a few times. The genes are TRBV20-1 and TRBJ1-2; the D is unclear. There are 12 residues in the CDR3. V lost 4 bases to trimming and J lost 6 bases, with 12 bases between them. Germline V CDR1 and CDR2: DFQATT, SNEGSKA (reference sequence). Written as DNA, the CDR3 is TGCAGTGCTATGACCGATTATAATGGCTACACCTTC. This gives the protein CSAMTDYNGYTF.

Turning to this clonotype: Since a much larger clone is just one base distant, this may be a read error. The chain is built from TRBV11-2 and TRBJ2-1, with 9 bases identical to TRBD2. V lost 5 bases and J lost 12; bases outside the gene matches: 2. The V gene's germline CDR1 is SGHAT and CDR2 FQNNGV. The CDR3 covers 11 residues. CDR3 loop: CASSPTSGQFF. For the CDR3, the DNA is TGTGCCAGCAGCCCGACTAGCGGGCAGTTCTTC.

This rearrangement joins TRBV6-5 to TRBJ1-6; the D gene is possibly TRBD1 (5 bases). Trimming shortened V by 3 bases and J by 16 bases, and 19 bases separated the two germline ends. The CDR3 sequence is 14 residues long. CDR1 is MNHEY and CDR2 is SVGAGI in the germline V gene. CDR3 in DNA: TGTGCCAGCAGTTATCGGGGCAGGACTCAATCGCTCCACTTT. Its translation: CASSYRGRTQSLHF.

This clonotype was detected many times. V is TRBV28 and J is TRBJ2-2, with D perhaps TRBD1 (5 bases). In germline, CDR1 is MDHEN, CDR2 SYDVKM. V was pared by 7 bases and J by 2 bases, with 11 bases between. This CDR3 has 14 amino acids. DNA for the CDR3: TGTGCCAGCAAGTCGAGGACAAACACCGGGGAGCTGTTTTTT. This sequence encodes CASKSRTNTGELFF. The complete variable domain, with remaining parts taken from reference TRBV28 and TRBJ2-2, reads DVKVTQSSRYLVKRTGEKVFLECVQDMDHENMFWYRQDPGLGLRLIYFSYDVKMKEKGDIPEGYSVSREKKERFSLILESASTNQTSMYLCASKSRTNTGELFFGEGSRLTVL.